This TCR beta chain was sequenced for a study of blood T cell repertoires in COVID-19. Germline trimming cut 9 bases from V and 3 bases from J; bases unmatched to any gene: 6. The CDR3 has 15 residues. Germline V gives CDR1 KGHSH, CDR2 LQKENI. The table came from immunoSEQ multiplex PCR; TCRdb's copy has only in-frame clones and leaves some out. The sample yields about 140,000 clones, about four fifths seen once. V usage is TRBV18 and J usage is TRBJ1-5; 12 nucleotides line up with TRBD1. Specimen: peripheral blood. The source is a human donor in a cohort sampled during active COVID-19. This CDR3 is CASKGQGASNQPQHF. The CDR3 DNA reads as TGTGCCAGTAAGGGACAGGGGGCTTCCAATCAGCCCCAGCATTTT.